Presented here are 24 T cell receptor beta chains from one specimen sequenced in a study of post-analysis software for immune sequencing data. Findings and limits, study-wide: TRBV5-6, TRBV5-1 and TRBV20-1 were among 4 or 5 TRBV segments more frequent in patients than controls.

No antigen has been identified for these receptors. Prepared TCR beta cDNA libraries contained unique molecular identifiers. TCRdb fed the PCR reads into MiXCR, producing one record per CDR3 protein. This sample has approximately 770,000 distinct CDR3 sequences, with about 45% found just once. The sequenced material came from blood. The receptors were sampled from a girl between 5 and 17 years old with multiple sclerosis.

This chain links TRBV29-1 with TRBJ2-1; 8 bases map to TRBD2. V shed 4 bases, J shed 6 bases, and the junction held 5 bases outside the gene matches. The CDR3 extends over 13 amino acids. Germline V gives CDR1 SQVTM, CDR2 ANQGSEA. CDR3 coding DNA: TGCAGCGTTGCAAGCGGGAGAGGCAATGAGCAGTTCTTC. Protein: CSVASGRGNEQFF.

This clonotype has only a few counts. In nucleotides, the CDR3 is TGCAGTGCTAGAGTTAGGCACAATGAGCAGTTCTTC. It encodes CSARVRHNEQFF. This chain joins TRBV20-1 and TRBJ2-1, with unresolved D. With 1 base removed from V and 5 bases from J, the gap between germline ends came to 6 bases. Looked up from germline, CDR1 is DFQATT and CDR2 is SNEGSKA (reference sequence). This CDR3 has 12 amino acids.

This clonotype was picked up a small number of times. The CDR3 loop reads CATSRGGSEQFF. The CDR3 DNA sequence: TGTGCCACCAGCAGAGGAGGGTCTGAGCAGTTCTTC. This chain connects TRBV15 to TRBJ2-1; the D gene is possibly TRBD2 (5 bases). Trimming shortened V by 1 base and J by 9 bases, and 7 bases separated the two germline ends. Germline values: CDR1 LNHNV, CDR2 YYDKDF (reference sequence). The CDR3 covers 12 residues.

Written as DNA, the CDR3 is TGCGCCAGCAGCCAAGATCGAAACAGGGGGCGCGGTAATGGCTACACCTTC. Translation: CASSQDRNRGRGNGYTF. J is TRBJ1-2 and V is TRBV4-1, with 9 nucleotides matching TRBD1. There are 17 residues in the CDR3. V trimming: 0 bases; J trimming: 6 bases; junction bases outside the gene matches: 11. Germline V gene lookup returns CDR1 MGHRA and CDR2 YSYEKL.

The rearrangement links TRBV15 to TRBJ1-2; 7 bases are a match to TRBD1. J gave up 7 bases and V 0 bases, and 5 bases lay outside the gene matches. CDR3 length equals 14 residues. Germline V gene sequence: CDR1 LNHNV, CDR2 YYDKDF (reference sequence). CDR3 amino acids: CATSRDRTGGGYTF. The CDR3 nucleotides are TGTGCCACCAGCAGAGATAGGACAGGCGGTGGCTACACCTTC.

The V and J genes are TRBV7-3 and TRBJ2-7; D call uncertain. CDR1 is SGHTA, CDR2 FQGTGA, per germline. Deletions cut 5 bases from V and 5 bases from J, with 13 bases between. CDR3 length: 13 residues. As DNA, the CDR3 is TGTGCCAGCAGCAAAAACTCTGCCCACGAGCAGTACTTC. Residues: CASSKNSAHEQYF.

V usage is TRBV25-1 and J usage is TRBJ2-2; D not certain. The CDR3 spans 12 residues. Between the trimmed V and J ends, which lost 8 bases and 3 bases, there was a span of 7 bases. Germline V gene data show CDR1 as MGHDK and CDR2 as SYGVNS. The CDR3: CASGVHTGELFF. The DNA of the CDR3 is TGTGCCAGCGGTGTTCACACCGGGGAGCTGTTTTTT.

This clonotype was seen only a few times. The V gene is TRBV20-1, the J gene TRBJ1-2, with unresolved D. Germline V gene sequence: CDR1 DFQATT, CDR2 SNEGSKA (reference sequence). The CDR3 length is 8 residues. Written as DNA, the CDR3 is TGCAGGCCCCCCGGCTACACCTTC. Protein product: CRPPGYTF.

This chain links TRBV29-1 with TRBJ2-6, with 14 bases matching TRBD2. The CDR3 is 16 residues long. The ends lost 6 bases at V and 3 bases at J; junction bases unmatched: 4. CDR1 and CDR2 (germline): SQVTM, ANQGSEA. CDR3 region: CSVGTSGRVGANVLTF. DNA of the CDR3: TGCAGCGTGGGGACTAGCGGGAGAGTTGGGGCCAACGTCCTGACTTTC.

The CDR3 region is CASSAALGRGNEQFF. As DNA, the CDR3 is TGCGCCAGCAGTGCAGCCCTCGGCAGGGGTAATGAGCAGTTCTTC. The chain links TRBV4-3 to TRBJ2-1; D might be TRBD1 (6 bases). This CDR3 comprises 15 residues. Germline V gene data show CDR1 as LGHNA and CDR2 as YSLEER. The germline V and J ends were trimmed by 6 bases and 7 bases, with 19 bases remaining between them.

The CDR3 protein is CASSTNRGRGGQPQHF. For the CDR3, the DNA is TGTGCCAGCAGTACCAACAGGGGCCGAGGGGGTCAGCCCCAGCATTTT. The chain links TRBV12-3 or TRBV12-4 to TRBJ1-5; TRBD1 agrees at 7 bases. The CDR3 consists of 16 residues. Trimming at V came to 5 bases and at J to 6 bases, leaving 13 bases not matched to a gene.

The CDR3 region has the DNA TGCAGTGCTACCACCACGGGGGTGGGGGGGACCCAGTACTTC. It codes for CSATTTGVGGTQYF. V gene TRBV20-1 combines with J gene TRBJ2-5; tentatively, D is TRBD2 (6 bases). The length of the CDR3 is 14 residues. CDR1 is DFQATT and CDR2 is SNEGSKA in the germline V gene (reference sequence). V shed 4 bases and J shed 7 bases, with 19 bases lying between them.

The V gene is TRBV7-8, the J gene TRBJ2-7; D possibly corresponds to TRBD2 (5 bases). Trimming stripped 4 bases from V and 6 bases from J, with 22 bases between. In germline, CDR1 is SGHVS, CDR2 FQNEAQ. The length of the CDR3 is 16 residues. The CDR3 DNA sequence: TGTGCCAGCAGCTACCTAAGGGTCGTGACGGGGAGCGAGCAGTACTTC. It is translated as CASSYLRVVTGSEQYF. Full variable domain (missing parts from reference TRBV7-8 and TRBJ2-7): GAGVSQSPRYKVAKRGQDVALRCDPISGHVSLFWYQQALGQGPEFLTYFQNEAQLDKSGLPSDRFFAERPEGSVSTLKIQRTQQEDSAVYLCASSYLRVVTGSEQYFGPGTRLTVT.

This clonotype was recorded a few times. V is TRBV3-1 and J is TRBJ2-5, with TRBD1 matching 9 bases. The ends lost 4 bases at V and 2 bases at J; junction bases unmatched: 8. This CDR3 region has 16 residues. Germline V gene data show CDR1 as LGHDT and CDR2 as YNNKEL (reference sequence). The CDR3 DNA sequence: TGTGCCAGCAGCCTTCGTACAGGGGGCCCGCAAGAGACCCAGTACTTC. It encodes CASSLRTGGPQETQYF.

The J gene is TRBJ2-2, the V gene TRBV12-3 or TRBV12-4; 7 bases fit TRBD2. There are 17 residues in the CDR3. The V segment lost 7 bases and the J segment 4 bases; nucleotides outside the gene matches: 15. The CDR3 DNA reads TGTGCCAGCACCCCGACTAGCCCAGAGGTGGGCACCGGGGAGCTGTTTTTT. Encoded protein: CASTPTSPEVGTGELFF.

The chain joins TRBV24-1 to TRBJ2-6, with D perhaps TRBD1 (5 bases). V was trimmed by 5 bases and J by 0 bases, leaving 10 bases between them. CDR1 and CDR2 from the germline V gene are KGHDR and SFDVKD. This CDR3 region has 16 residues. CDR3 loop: CATSGPGNSGANVLTF. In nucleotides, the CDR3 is TGTGCCACCAGTGGCCCAGGGAACTCTGGGGCCAACGTCCTGACTTTC.

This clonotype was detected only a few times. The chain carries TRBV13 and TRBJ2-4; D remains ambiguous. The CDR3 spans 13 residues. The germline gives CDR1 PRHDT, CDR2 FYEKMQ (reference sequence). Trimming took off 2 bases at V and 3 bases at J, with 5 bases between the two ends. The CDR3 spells CASSLSGKNIQYF. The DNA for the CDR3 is TGTGCCAGCAGCTTATCTGGCAAAAACATTCAGTACTTC.

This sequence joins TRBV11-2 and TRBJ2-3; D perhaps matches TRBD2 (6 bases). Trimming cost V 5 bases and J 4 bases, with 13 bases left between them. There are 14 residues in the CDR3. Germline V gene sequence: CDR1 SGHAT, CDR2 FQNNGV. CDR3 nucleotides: TGTGCCAGCAGCCCGCCGGGGGACGCAGATACGCAGTATTTT. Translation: CASSPPGDADTQYF.

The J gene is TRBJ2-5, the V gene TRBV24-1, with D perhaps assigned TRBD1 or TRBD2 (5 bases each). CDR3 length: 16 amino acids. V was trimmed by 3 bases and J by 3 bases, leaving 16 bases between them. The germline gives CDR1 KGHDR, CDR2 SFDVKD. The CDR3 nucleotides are TGTGCCACCAGTGATCCGGGGACCACTATGAAAGAGACCCAGTACTTC. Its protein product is CATSDPGTTMKETQYF.

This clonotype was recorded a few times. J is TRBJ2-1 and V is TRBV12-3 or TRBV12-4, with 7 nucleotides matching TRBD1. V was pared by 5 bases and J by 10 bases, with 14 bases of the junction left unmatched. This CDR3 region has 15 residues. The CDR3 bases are TGTGCCAGCAGTCCCCGCCGACAGGGCTGGCGGGAGCAGTTCTTC. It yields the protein CASSPRRQGWREQFF.

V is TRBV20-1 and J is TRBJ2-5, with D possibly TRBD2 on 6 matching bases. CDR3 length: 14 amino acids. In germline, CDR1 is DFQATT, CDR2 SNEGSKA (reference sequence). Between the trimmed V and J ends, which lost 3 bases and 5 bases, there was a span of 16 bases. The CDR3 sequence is CSASDPGLEETQYF. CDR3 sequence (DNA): TGCAGTGCTAGTGATCCGGGACTGGAGGAGACCCAGTACTTC.

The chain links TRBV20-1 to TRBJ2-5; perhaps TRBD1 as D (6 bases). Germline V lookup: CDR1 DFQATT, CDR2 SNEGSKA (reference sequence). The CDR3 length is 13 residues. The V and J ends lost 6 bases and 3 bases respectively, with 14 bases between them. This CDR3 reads CSAQKGGEETQYF. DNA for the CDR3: TGCAGTGCCCAAAAAGGGGGAGAAGAGACCCAGTACTTC.

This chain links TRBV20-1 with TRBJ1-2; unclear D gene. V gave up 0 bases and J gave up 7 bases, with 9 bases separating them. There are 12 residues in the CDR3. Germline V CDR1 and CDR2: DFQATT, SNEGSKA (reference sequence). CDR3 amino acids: CSARDPYGGYTF. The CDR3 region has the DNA TGCAGTGCTAGAGATCCCTATGGTGGCTACACCTTC.

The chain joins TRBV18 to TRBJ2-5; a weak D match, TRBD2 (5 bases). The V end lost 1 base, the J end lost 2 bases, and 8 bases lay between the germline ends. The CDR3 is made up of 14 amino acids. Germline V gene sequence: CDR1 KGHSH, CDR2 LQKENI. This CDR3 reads CASSPLRAQETQYF. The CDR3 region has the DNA TGTGCCAGCTCACCACTGCGGGCACAAGAGACCCAGTACTTC.